The clone carrying this T cell receptor (beta chain) was counted many times. Its specificity is not known. The TCR library protocol was used to attach unique molecular identifiers. These identifiers were attached to individual cDNA molecules. TCRdb re-analysed the 5' RACE reads in MiXCR, keeping a single row per CDR3 protein. This table holds 25,000 to 30,000 distinct CDR3 sequences, 3.5% to 4.5% found once. The entry originates in a study of early T cells in non-severe SARS-CoV-2 infection. General study points: Matching results from VDJdb favored anti-spike CD8 responses, leaving private and CD4 specificities undetected.

With 6 bases clipped from V and 0 bases from J, the junction kept 8 bases outside the gene matches. Germline lookup yields CDR1 DFQATT and CDR2 SNEGSKA (reference sequence). The CDR3 runs 16 residues. The source of this sequence is an adult who was a healthcare worker with PCR-confirmed SARS-CoV-2 infection or an uninfected control (not recorded which). This chain uses TRBV20-1 with TRBJ2-1; 10 positions agree with TRBD2. Material: whole blood. For the CDR3, the DNA is TGCAGTGCGCCCGGGACTAGCGAGAGCTCCTACAATGAGCAGTTCTTC. This gives the protein CSAPGTSESSYNEQFF.